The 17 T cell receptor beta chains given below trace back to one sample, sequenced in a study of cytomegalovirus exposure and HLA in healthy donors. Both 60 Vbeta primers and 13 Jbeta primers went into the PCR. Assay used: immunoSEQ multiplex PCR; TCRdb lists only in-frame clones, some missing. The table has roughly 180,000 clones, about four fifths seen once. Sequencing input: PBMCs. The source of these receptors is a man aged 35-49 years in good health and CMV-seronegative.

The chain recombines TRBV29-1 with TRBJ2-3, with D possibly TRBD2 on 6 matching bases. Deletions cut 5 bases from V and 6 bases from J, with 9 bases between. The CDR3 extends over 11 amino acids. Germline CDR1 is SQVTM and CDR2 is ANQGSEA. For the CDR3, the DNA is TGCAGCGTTCCGGAGGGGGATACGCAGTATTTT. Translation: CSVPEGDTQYF.

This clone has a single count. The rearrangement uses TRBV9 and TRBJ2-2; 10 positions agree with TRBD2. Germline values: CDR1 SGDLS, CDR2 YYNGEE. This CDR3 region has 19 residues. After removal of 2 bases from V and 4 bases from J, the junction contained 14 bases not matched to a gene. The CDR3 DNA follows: TGTGCCAGCAGCGTCCCTCATGAGCGGGGGGGCCCCGGCACCGGGGAGCTGTTTTTT. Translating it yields CASSVPHERGGPGTGELFF.

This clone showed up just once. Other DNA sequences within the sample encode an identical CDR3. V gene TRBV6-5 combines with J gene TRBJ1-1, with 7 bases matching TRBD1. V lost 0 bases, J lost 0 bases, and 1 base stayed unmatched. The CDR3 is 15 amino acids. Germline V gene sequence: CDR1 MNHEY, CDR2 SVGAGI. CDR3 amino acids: CASSYSRGVNTEAFF. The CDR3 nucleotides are TGTGCCAGCAGTTACTCCAGGGGGGTGAACACTGAAGCTTTCTTT.

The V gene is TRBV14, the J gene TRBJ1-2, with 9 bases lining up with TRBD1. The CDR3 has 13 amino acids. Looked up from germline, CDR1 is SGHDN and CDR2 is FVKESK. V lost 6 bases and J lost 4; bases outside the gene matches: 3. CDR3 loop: CASSRGQGYGYTF. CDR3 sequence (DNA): TGTGCCAGCAGTCGGGGACAGGGCTATGGCTACACCTTC.

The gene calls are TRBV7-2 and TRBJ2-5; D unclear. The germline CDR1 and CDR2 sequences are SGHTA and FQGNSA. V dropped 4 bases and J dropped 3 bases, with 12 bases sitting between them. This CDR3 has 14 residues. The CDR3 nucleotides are TGTGCCAGCAGCTCAGATGGCCGCAAAGAGACCCAGTACTTC. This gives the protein CASSSDGRKETQYF.

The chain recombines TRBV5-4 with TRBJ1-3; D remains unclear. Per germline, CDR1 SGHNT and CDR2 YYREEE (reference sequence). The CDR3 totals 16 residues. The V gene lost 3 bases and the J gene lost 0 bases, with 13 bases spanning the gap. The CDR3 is CASSYYTRLSGNTIYF. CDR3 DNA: TGTGCCAGCAGCTACTACACACGGCTCTCTGGAAACACCATATATTTT.

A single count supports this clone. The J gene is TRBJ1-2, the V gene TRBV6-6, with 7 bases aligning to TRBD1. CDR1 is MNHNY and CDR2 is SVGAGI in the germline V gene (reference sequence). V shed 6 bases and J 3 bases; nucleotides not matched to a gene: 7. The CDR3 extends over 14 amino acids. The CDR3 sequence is CASSGDSPYYGYTF. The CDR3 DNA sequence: TGTGCCAGCAGCGGGGACAGCCCTTACTATGGCTACACCTTC.

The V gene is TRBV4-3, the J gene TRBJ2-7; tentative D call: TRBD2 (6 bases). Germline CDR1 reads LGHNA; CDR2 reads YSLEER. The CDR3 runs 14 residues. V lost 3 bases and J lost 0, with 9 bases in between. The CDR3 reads CASSHPRGSYEQYF. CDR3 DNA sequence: TGCGCCAGCAGCCACCCGCGGGGCTCCTACGAGCAGTACTTC.

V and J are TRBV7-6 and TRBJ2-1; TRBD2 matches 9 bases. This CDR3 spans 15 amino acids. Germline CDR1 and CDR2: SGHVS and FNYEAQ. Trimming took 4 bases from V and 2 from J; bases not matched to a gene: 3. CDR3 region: CASSSLAGAYNEQFF. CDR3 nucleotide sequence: TGTGCCAGCAGCTCACTAGCGGGCGCCTACAATGAGCAGTTCTTC. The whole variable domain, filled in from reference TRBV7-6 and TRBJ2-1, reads GAGVSQSPRYKVTKRGQDVALRCDPISGHVSLYWYRQALGQGPEFLTYFNYEAQQDKSGLPNDRFSAERPEGSISTLTIQRTEQRDSAMYRCASSSLAGAYNEQFFGPGTRLTVL.

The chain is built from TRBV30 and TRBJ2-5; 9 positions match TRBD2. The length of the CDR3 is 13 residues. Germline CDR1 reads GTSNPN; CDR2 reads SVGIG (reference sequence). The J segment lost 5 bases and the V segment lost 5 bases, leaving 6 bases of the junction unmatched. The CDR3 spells CAWRQTSGETQYF. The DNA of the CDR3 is TGTGCCTGGCGTCAAACTAGCGGGGAGACCCAGTACTTC.

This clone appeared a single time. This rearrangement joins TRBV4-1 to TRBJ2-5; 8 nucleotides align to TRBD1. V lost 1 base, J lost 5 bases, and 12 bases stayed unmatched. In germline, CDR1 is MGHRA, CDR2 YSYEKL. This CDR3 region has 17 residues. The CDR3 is CASSQVIGQGSKETQYF. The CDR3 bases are TGCGCCAGCAGCCAAGTAATAGGACAGGGATCGAAGGAGACCCAGTACTTC.

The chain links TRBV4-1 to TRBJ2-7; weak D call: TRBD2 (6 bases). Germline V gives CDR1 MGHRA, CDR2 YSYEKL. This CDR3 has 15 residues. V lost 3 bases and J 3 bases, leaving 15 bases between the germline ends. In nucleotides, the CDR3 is TGCGCCAGCAGCCACACGATACGGAGGGTCTACGAGCAGTACTTC. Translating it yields CASSHTIRRVYEQYF.

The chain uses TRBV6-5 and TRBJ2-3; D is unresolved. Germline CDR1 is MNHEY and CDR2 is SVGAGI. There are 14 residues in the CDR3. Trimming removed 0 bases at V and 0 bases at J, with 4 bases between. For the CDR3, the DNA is TGTGCCAGCAGTTACTCCCGGAGCACAGATACGCAGTATTTT. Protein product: CASSYSRSTDTQYF.

CDR3 bases: TGTGCCAGCAGCTTCCGGGAAGGGAGGGCAGATACGCAGTATTTT. It specifies CASSFREGRADTQYF. The chain has TRBV7-2 and TRBJ2-3; 7 nucleotides agree with TRBD2. Per the germline V gene, CDR1 is SGHTA and CDR2 is FQGNSA. The CDR3 is 15 residues long. V dropped 3 bases and J dropped 4; count of bases not matched to a gene: 7.

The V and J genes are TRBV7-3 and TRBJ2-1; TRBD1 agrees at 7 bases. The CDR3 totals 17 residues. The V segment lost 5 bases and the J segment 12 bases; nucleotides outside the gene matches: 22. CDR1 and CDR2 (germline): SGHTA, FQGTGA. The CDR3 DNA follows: TGTGCCAGCAGCCTCTCCCCGGGGACAGACTCCCTACGGGGGCAGTTCTTC. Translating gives CASSLSPGTDSLRGQFF.

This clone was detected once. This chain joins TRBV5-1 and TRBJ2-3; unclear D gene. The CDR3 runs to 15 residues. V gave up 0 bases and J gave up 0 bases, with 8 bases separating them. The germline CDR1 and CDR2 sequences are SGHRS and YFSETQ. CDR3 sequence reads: CASSLGAASTDTQYF. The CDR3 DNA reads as TGCGCCAGCAGCTTGGGGGCAGCTAGCACAGATACGCAGTATTTT.

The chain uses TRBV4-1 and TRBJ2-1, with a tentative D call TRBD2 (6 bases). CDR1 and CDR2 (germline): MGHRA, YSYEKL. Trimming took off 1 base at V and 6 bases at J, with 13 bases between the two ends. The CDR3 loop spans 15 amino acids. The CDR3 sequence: CASSQGWGSGNEQFF. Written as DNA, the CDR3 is TGCGCCAGCAGCCAAGGTTGGGGTAGCGGCAATGAGCAGTTCTTC.